The 11 T cell receptor beta chains given below trace back to one sample, sequenced in a study of CD8 T cells in ankylosing spondylitis. Study results and caveats: Eight highly homologous variants formed a TCR beta motif that appeared characteristic of ankylosing spondylitis blood.

TCRdb recomputed calls from the 5' RACE reads with MiXCR, one row per CDR3 protein. The sample holds some 130,000 distinct CDR3 sequences, 17% seen once. Their recognized antigens are unknown. The sequencing sample was made of blood, either unsorted or a sorted T cell fraction (not recorded which). These receptors came from a male donor with ankylosing spondylitis.

Worth noting for this clonotype: Sequence at one end of the junction differs from germline and may be a read error. The rearrangement joins TRBV25-1 to TRBJ2-1, with unresolved D. Germline CDR1 MGHDK, CDR2 SYGVNS. This CDR3 spans 13 amino acids. The CDR3 DNA sequence: TGTGCCAGCGGTGACATTTCCTACAATGAGCAGTTCTTC. As protein: CASGDISYNEQFF.

The chain carries TRBV30 and TRBJ2-7; the D gene could be TRBD1 or TRBD2 (5 bases each). V was clipped by 0 bases and J by 5 bases, with 8 bases between them. Germline loops: CDR1 GTSNPN, CDR2 SVGIG (reference sequence). The CDR3 length is 12 residues. As DNA, the CDR3 is TGTGCCTGGAGTGTAGGGGACCACGAGCAGTACTTC. This sequence encodes CAWSVGDHEQYF.

In this sample, this clonotype turned up a few times. This sequence joins TRBV24-1 and TRBJ1-1; 7 positions agree with TRBD1. V shed 2 bases, J shed 5 bases, and the junction held 1 base outside the gene matches. Looked up from germline, CDR1 is KGHDR and CDR2 is SFDVKD. The CDR3 is 13 amino acids. This chain's CDR3 is CATSDWDRTEAFF. CDR3 in DNA: TGTGCCACCAGTGATTGGGACAGAACTGAAGCTTTCTTT.

This clonotype was found many times. V and J are TRBV7-9 and TRBJ2-7, with a weak D call TRBD1 (5 bases). V dropped 4 bases and J dropped 3 bases, with 7 bases sitting between them. This CDR3 contains 12 residues. CDR1 SEHNR and CDR2 FQNEAQ come from the germline V gene (reference sequence). The CDR3 region is CASSSDNYEQYF. The CDR3 DNA sequence: TGTGCCAGCAGCTCGGACAACTACGAGCAGTACTTC. Variable domain in full (rest from reference TRBV7-9 and TRBJ2-7): DTGVSQNPRHKITKRGQNVTFRCDPISEHNRLYWYRQTLGQGPEFLTYFQNEAQLEKSRLLSDRFSAERPKGSFSTLEIQRTEQGDSAMYLCASSSDNYEQYFGPGTRLTVT.

At least ten counts were recorded for this clonotype. The chain links TRBV4-3 to TRBJ2-1; 7 nucleotides line up with TRBD1. The junction had 12 bases not matched to a gene; V was cut back by 4 bases and J by 6 bases. CDR1 LGHNA and CDR2 YSLEER come from the germline V gene. This CDR3 has 16 residues. CDR3 bases: TGCGCCAGCAGCCGACATCTCAGGGGGAGAGGCAATGAGCAGTTCTTC. Translation gives CASSRHLRGRGNEQFF.

Comment on this clonotype: An end of the junction differs from the germline gene, which may be a read error. This rearrangement joins TRBV4-1 to TRBJ2-4; D unclear. Germline values: CDR1 MGHRA, CDR2 YSYEKL. The CDR3 length is 15 residues. The CDR3: CASSQEVAARNIQYF. For the CDR3, the DNA is TGCGCCAGCAGCCAAGAGGTGGCGGCCAGAAACATTCAGTACTTC.

The CDR3 DNA is TGTGCCATTTTTATACCGGGAGCTAGAGAGCAGTACTTC. Amino acid sequence: CAIFIPGAREQYF. This chain connects TRBV10-3 to TRBJ2-7, with a weak D call TRBD2 (6 bases). The CDR3 consists of 13 residues. V was clipped by 9 bases and J by 7 bases, with 19 bases between them. The germline gives CDR1 ENHRY, CDR2 SYGVKD.

The table lists this clonotype with a few counts. In DNA form, the CDR3 reads TGTGCCAGCAGCCGACCCTCCTACGAGCAGTACTTC. It yields the protein CASSRPSYEQYF. This rearrangement joins TRBV7-9 to TRBJ2-7; no definite D call. Germline CDR1 reads SEHNR; CDR2 reads FQNEAQ (reference sequence). The length of the CDR3 is 12 residues. V dropped 5 bases and J dropped 0 bases, with 5 bases sitting between them. Full variable domain (outside the CDR3, taken from reference TRBV7-9 and TRBJ2-7): DTGVSQNPRHKITKRGQNVTFRCDPISEHNRLYWYRQTLGQGPEFLTYFQNEAQLEKSRLLSDRFSAERPKGSFSTLEIQRTEQGDSAMYLCASSRPSYEQYFGPGTRLTVT.

Only a few counts were recorded for this clonotype. This chain links TRBV20-1 with TRBJ2-1; TRBD2 matches at 14 bases. V dropped 4 bases and J dropped 5; count of bases not matched to a gene: 13. Looked up from germline, CDR1 is DFQATT and CDR2 is SNEGSKA (reference sequence). The CDR3 consists of 18 residues. CDR3 DNA: TGCAGTGCTACCAAGGGACTAGCGGGAGTGGGGTTGGACAATGAGCAGTTCTTC. Translating gives CSATKGLAGVGLDNEQFF.

The chain has TRBV9 and TRBJ2-3, with D possibly matching TRBD2 (5 bases). CDR3 length: 19 residues. The V gene's germline CDR1 is SGDLS and CDR2 YYNGEE. Trimming shortened V by 2 bases and J by 4 bases, and 26 bases separated the two germline ends. CDR3: CASSVGMVRWETGADTQYF. Written as DNA, the CDR3 is TGTGCCAGCAGCGTTGGGATGGTTAGGTGGGAGACGGGCGCAGATACGCAGTATTTT.

This clonotype was seen only a few times. This rearrangement joins TRBV11-2 to TRBJ2-7; 15 bases agree with TRBD2. V was clipped by 5 bases and J by 0 bases; unmatched bases: 8. The CDR3 extends over 18 amino acids. CDR1 is SGHAT, CDR2 FQNNGV, per germline. The CDR3 bases are TGTGCCAGCAGCACTTCCGGGACTAGCGGGAGGAGCTCCTACGAGCAGTACTTC. Encoded protein: CASSTSGTSGRSSYEQYF.